These T cell receptor beta chains were read from a single sample in a study of T cells in Graves' hyperthyroidism and ophthalmopathy. From the multiplex PCR reads, TCRdb called clonotypes with MiXCR, one entry per CDR3 protein. The sample carries about 500,000 distinct CDR3 sequences, roughly 45% recorded once. Sequencing was carried out using peripheral blood or thyroid tissue (not recorded which). Every receptor here comes from an adult woman with Graves' disease, either hyperthyroidism or ophthalmopathy (not recorded which). Both conserved end residues are part of each CDR3. The D gene is left open where the match is weak. Rows give clone size only sometimes, using once, few, many, or a class for an expanded clone.

j_call d_call clone_size v_call cdr3_aa cdr3_nt
TRBJ1-6 NA few TRBV7-2 CASTPRSGNSPLHF TGTGCCAGCACCCCAAGGAGCGGGAATTCACCCCTCCACTTT
TRBJ1-2 NA once TRBV7-2 CASSLWVCYTF TGTGCCAGCAGCCTGTGGGTATGCTACACCTTC
TRBJ1-5 NA many TRBV14 CASSQVGSNQPQHF TGTGCCAGCAGCCAAGTAGGTAGCAATCAGCCCCAGCATTTT
TRBJ2-5 TRBD2 NA TRBV29-1 CSVDGGRAQETQYF TGCAGCGTTGATGGTGGGAGGGCCCAAGAGACCCAGTACTTC
TRBJ2-5 NA many TRBV29-1 CSVGAGRETQYF TGCAGCGTTGGTGCGGGGCGGGAGACCCAGTACTTC
TRBJ2-7 TRBD2 NA TRBV25-1 CASSDGLAGGLNYEQYF TGTGCCAGCAGTGACGGACTAGCGGGAGGGCTTAACTACGAGCAGTACTTC
TRBJ2-5 NA few TRBV29-1 CSVEGAQETQYF TGCAGCGTTGAAGGGGCACAAGAGACCCAGTACTTC
TRBJ1-1 NA few TRBV15 CATSRAVNTEAFF TGTGCCACCAGCAGAGCTGTGAACACTGAAGCTTTCTTT
TRBJ2-3 NA many TRBV10-3 CAIRSAGDTQYF TGTGCCATCAGGTCGGCCGGAGATACGCAGTATTTT
TRBJ1-2 TRBD1 few TRBV29-1 CSVEGQNYGYTF TGCAGCGTTGAGGGACAGAACTATGGCTACACCTTC
TRBJ2-5 NA NA TRBV29-1 CSVTTAETQYF TGCAGCGTTACCACAGCCGAGACCCAGTACTTC
TRBJ1-1 NA many TRBV5-1 CASSLVAANTEAFF TGCGCCAGCAGCTTGGTGGCCGCCAACACTGAAGCTTTCTTT
TRBJ1-2 NA many TRBV7-6 CASSLAQINYGYTF TGTGCCAGCAGCTTAGCCCAGATTAACTATGGCTACACCTTC
TRBJ1-1 NA many TRBV2 CASSGDGGGGAEAFF TGTGCCAGCAGTGGGGACGGGGGCGGGGGCGCTGAAGCTTTCTTT
TRBJ1-1 NA many TRBV5-6 CASSPGERNTEAFF TGTGCCAGCAGCCCCGGGGAGAGGAACACTGAAGCTTTCTTT
TRBJ1-2 NA NA TRBV24-1 CATSGTDYGYTF TGTGCCACCAGTGGGACTGACTATGGCTACACCTTC
TRBJ1-5 NA many TRBV6-1 CASSHVQPQHF TGTGCCAGCAGTCACGTTCAGCCCCAGCATTTT
TRBJ2-3 TRBD2 many TRBV10-3 CATAGDSDTQYF TGTGCCACCGCGGGAGATTCAGATACGCAGTATTTT
TRBJ2-6 TRBD1 NA TRBV11-2 CASRWDRMISGANVLTF TGTGCCAGCAGATGGGACAGGATGATCTCTGGGGCCAACGTCCTGACTTTC
TRBJ1-5 NA many TRBV6-5 CASSQANQPQHF TGTGCCAGTAGCCAGGCCAATCAGCCCCAGCATTTT
TRBJ2-2 TRBD2 NA TRBV10-3 CAINEAGGVTGELFF TGTGCCATCAATGAGGCGGGAGGAGTGACCGGGGAGCTGTTTTTT
TRBJ2-6 NA NA TRBV19 CASSAAGSGANVLTF TGTGCCAGCAGTGCGGCGGGCTCTGGGGCCAACGTCCTGACTTTC